Listed below are T cell receptor beta chains from one sample, sequenced in a study of control samples from healthy donors and cancer patients. Produced via immunoSEQ multiplex PCR; TCRdb's table is partial and in-frame only. In the table there are over 100,000 clones, 92% of which are singletons. Sequenced material: blood. The receptors derive from a woman aged 45-59 years in good health. CDR3s include the opening cysteine and the closing phenylalanine or tryptophan. The order of the fields is CDR3 DNA, CDR3 protein, V gene, J gene, D gene, clone size. The D gene is left open where the match is weak. Rows may omit the clone size; those that give it use once, few, many or a size class.

cdr3_nt: TGTGCCAGCAGCGACAGGGCTGGTCAGCCCCAGCATTTT
cdr3_aa: CASSDRAGQPQHF
v_call: TRBV5-8
j_call: TRBJ1-5
d_call: TRBD1
clone_size: .

cdr3_nt: TGTGCCAGCTCACGGGGGACAGGGTTGTGGGGCACTGAAGCTTTCTTT
cdr3_aa: CASSRGTGLWGTEAFF
v_call: TRBV18
j_call: TRBJ1-1
d_call: TRBD1
clone_size: .

cdr3_nt: TGTGCCAGCAGCTGGGGACAGGGGGCAACTGAAGCTTTCTTT
cdr3_aa: CASSWGQGATEAFF
v_call: TRBV11-1
j_call: TRBJ1-1
d_call: TRBD1
clone_size: once

cdr3_nt: TGCAGTGCGGGTTCTAACTATGGCTACACCTTC
cdr3_aa: CSAGSNYGYTF
v_call: TRBV20-1
j_call: TRBJ1-2
d_call: .
clone_size: .

cdr3_nt: TGTGCCAGCAGCCCGGCTCGGGTACCCTCCTACGAGCAGTACTTC
cdr3_aa: CASSPARVPSYEQYF
v_call: TRBV3-1/TRBV3-2
j_call: TRBJ2-7
d_call: .
clone_size: .

cdr3_nt: TGTGCCAGCAGTGAGGGCTCTTACCCTAGCACAGATACGCAGTATTTT
cdr3_aa: CASSEGSYPSTDTQYF
v_call: TRBV6-1
j_call: TRBJ2-3
d_call: .
clone_size: .

cdr3_nt: TGTGCCAGCAGCTTTGGGTTGGCCGTGGATACGCAGTATTTT
cdr3_aa: CASSFGLAVDTQYF
v_call: TRBV5-4
j_call: TRBJ2-3
d_call: .
clone_size: .

cdr3_nt: TGTGCCAGCATAATCCAGGGGGCTCACTATGGCTACACCTTC
cdr3_aa: CASIIQGAHYGYTF
v_call: TRBV5-6
j_call: TRBJ1-2
d_call: TRBD1
clone_size: .

cdr3_nt: TGTGCCAGCAGCTTGGGGCTAGCGGGAGGCCGGGACACCGGGGAGCTGTTTTTT
cdr3_aa: CASSLGLAGGRDTGELFF
v_call: TRBV7-2
j_call: TRBJ2-2
d_call: TRBD2
clone_size: .

cdr3_nt: TGCGCCAGCAGTAAACGGGAGGTATGGAATGAGCAGTTCTTC
cdr3_aa: CASSKREVWNEQFF
v_call: TRBV4-1
j_call: TRBJ2-1
d_call: TRBD2
clone_size: .

cdr3_nt: TGCGCCAGCAGCTTCGAAGAGGGAAACATTCAGTACTTC
cdr3_aa: CASSFEEGNIQYF
v_call: TRBV5-1
j_call: TRBJ2-4
d_call: .
clone_size: .

cdr3_nt: TGCAGCGTTGGGCTTGGGGGCTATGGCTACACCTTC
cdr3_aa: CSVGLGGYGYTF
v_call: TRBV29-1
j_call: TRBJ1-2
d_call: .
clone_size: .

cdr3_nt: TGTGCCAGCAGCCTTGGGACTTTCCTCTCTGGAAACACCATATATTTT
cdr3_aa: CASSLGTFLSGNTIYF
v_call: TRBV3-1/TRBV3-2
j_call: TRBJ1-3
d_call: .
clone_size: .

cdr3_nt: TGTGCCAGCAGCCAAGGGGATACTAGCACAGATACGCAGTATTTT
cdr3_aa: CASSQGDTSTDTQYF
v_call: TRBV2
j_call: TRBJ2-3
d_call: .
clone_size: .

cdr3_nt: TGTGCCAGCTCACCACCCGGGACAAATGAGCAGTTCTTC
cdr3_aa: CASSPPGTNEQFF
v_call: TRBV18
j_call: TRBJ2-1
d_call: .
clone_size: .

cdr3_nt: TGTGCCAGCAAGCGGGACAGTAAAGCGGCAGAGCAGTACTTC
cdr3_aa: CASKRDSKAAEQYF
v_call: TRBV28
j_call: TRBJ2-7
d_call: .
clone_size: few

cdr3_nt: TGTGCCAGTAGTCCCCGATCTAGGGCTAGCGGGAGGGAGTGGCAGTTCTTC
cdr3_aa: CASSPRSRASGREWQFF
v_call: TRBV19
j_call: TRBJ2-1
d_call: TRBD2
clone_size: .

cdr3_nt: TGTGCCAGTAGTATAGAAGGGCAGGGTGTCGGCAATCAGCCCCAGCATTTT
cdr3_aa: CASSIEGQGVGNQPQHF
v_call: TRBV19
j_call: TRBJ1-5
d_call: .
clone_size: once

cdr3_nt: TGTGCCAGCAGCTTCACTAGCGCCCATGAGCAGTTCTTC
cdr3_aa: CASSFTSAHEQFF
v_call: TRBV28
j_call: TRBJ2-1
d_call: TRBD2
clone_size: .

cdr3_nt: TGTGCCATCAGTGGAGGAGGCAGGTCCCCTGAAGCTTTCTTT
cdr3_aa: CAISGGGRSPEAFF
v_call: TRBV10-3
j_call: TRBJ1-1
d_call: .
clone_size: .

cdr3_nt: TGTGCCAGCAGTGAAGGTTGGACGGCAAACACCATATATTTT
cdr3_aa: CASSEGWTANTIYF
v_call: TRBV6-1
j_call: TRBJ1-3
d_call: .
clone_size: .

cdr3_nt: TGTGCCAGCAGAAGAGTCTCTGGAAACACCATATATTTT
cdr3_aa: CASRRVSGNTIYF
v_call: TRBV27
j_call: TRBJ1-3
d_call: .
clone_size: .

cdr3_nt: TGTGCCAGTAGTATAGCAGATGCAACCTACAATGAGCAGTTCTTC
cdr3_aa: CASSIADATYNEQFF
v_call: TRBV19
j_call: TRBJ2-1
d_call: .
clone_size: .

cdr3_nt: TGTGCCAGCAGCTACGGGCTGAGGGATTCTGGAAACACCATATATTTT
cdr3_aa: CASSYGLRDSGNTIYF
v_call: TRBV4-2
j_call: TRBJ1-3
d_call: .
clone_size: .

cdr3_nt: TGTGCCAGCAGTCAGGACACCCAGCCCCAGCATTTT
cdr3_aa: CASSQDTQPQHF
v_call: TRBV12-3/TRBV12-4
j_call: TRBJ1-5
d_call: .
clone_size: few

cdr3_nt: TGTGCCAGCAGTACCCAGGGAGGTAGCAATCAGCCCCAGCATTTT
cdr3_aa: CASSTQGGSNQPQHF
v_call: TRBV2
j_call: TRBJ1-5
d_call: .
clone_size: .

cdr3_nt: TGTGCCAGCAGTGACGGGCAGGGGTATCAGCCCCAGCATTTT
cdr3_aa: CASSDGQGYQPQHF
v_call: TRBV25-1
j_call: TRBJ1-5
d_call: .
clone_size: once

cdr3_nt: TGTGCCAGCAGTGAAAGTCCAGGAGCCTACAATGAGCAGTTCTTC
cdr3_aa: CASSESPGAYNEQFF
v_call: TRBV6-1
j_call: TRBJ2-1
d_call: .
clone_size: .

cdr3_nt: TGTGCCAGCAGCCAAGAGGGGACCCAGTACTTC
cdr3_aa: CASSQEGTQYF
v_call: TRBV4-2
j_call: TRBJ2-5
d_call: .
clone_size: .

cdr3_nt: TGTGCCAGCAGCCAAGATCATGGCGGGATCGAGCAGTACTTC
cdr3_aa: CASSQDHGGIEQYF
v_call: TRBV4-2
j_call: TRBJ2-7
d_call: .
clone_size: .

cdr3_nt: TGTGCCAGCTCACCAACGTTAACGAGGGAGACCCAGTACTTC
cdr3_aa: CASSPTLTRETQYF
v_call: TRBV18
j_call: TRBJ2-5
d_call: .
clone_size: .

cdr3_nt: TGCGCCAGCAGCCAAGTAGCCCAGACCGATCAGTACTTC
cdr3_aa: CASSQVAQTDQYF
v_call: TRBV4-1
j_call: TRBJ2-7
d_call: .
clone_size: .

cdr3_nt: TGTGCCAGCTCCCGACAGCGGGGAAGAGAGGAAGCTTTCTTT
cdr3_aa: CASSRQRGREEAFF
v_call: TRBV18
j_call: TRBJ1-1
d_call: .
clone_size: .

cdr3_nt: TGTGCCAGCAGCTTAGGTGGAAATGAGTGGGAGACCCAGTACTTC
cdr3_aa: CASSLGGNEWETQYF
v_call: TRBV7-6
j_call: TRBJ2-5
d_call: .
clone_size: .

cdr3_nt: TGTGCCATCAGTGAGTCAAGGGGGCCGGAGCCCCAGCATTTT
cdr3_aa: CAISESRGPEPQHF
v_call: TRBV10-3
j_call: TRBJ1-5
d_call: TRBD1
clone_size: .

cdr3_nt: TGTGCCAGCAGCTTTCACAACTCTGGAAACACCATATATTTT
cdr3_aa: CASSFHNSGNTIYF
v_call: TRBV11-1
j_call: TRBJ1-3
d_call: .
clone_size: once

cdr3_nt: TGTGCCAGCAGTGACTCCACTGACTACAATGAGCAGTTCTTC
cdr3_aa: CASSDSTDYNEQFF
v_call: TRBV6-4
j_call: TRBJ2-1
d_call: .
clone_size: once

cdr3_nt: TGTGCCAGCAGAACCAACGACAGGGCCAATCAGCCCCAGCATTTT
cdr3_aa: CASRTNDRANQPQHF
v_call: TRBV28
j_call: TRBJ1-5
d_call: TRBD1
clone_size: .

cdr3_nt: TGTGCCAGCAGCCCTTCTTCAGGGAGGACTGAAGCTTTCTTT
cdr3_aa: CASSPSSGRTEAFF
v_call: TRBV3-1/TRBV3-2
j_call: TRBJ1-1
d_call: .
clone_size: once

cdr3_nt: TGTGCCAGCAGCCTCCGGCACAGGGACGGCTACACCTTC
cdr3_aa: CASSLRHRDGYTF
v_call: TRBV3-1/TRBV3-2
j_call: TRBJ1-2
d_call: .
clone_size: .

cdr3_nt: TGTGCCAGCAGCCAAACGAGGAACTCCTACAATGAGCAGTTCTTC
cdr3_aa: CASSQTRNSYNEQFF
v_call: TRBV3-1/TRBV3-2
j_call: TRBJ2-1
d_call: .
clone_size: .

cdr3_nt: TGTGCCTGGGGCGGGCAGCACAGTGAAGCTTTCTTT
cdr3_aa: CAWGGQHSEAFF
v_call: TRBV30
j_call: TRBJ1-1
d_call: .
clone_size: .

cdr3_nt: TGCAGCGTACAGGGACAGGGGGCTGGCATTCAGTACTTC
cdr3_aa: CSVQGQGAGIQYF
v_call: TRBV29-1
j_call: TRBJ2-4
d_call: TRBD1
clone_size: .

cdr3_nt: TGTGCCAGCAGCTTGGCCGGGGCCAGAGAGAACACTGAAGCTTTCTTT
cdr3_aa: CASSLAGARENTEAFF
v_call: TRBV5-5
j_call: TRBJ1-1
d_call: .
clone_size: once

cdr3_nt: TGTGCTAGTGGTTTGGTACATTCAGGGGCGCGAGCCGCTTTCTTT
cdr3_aa: CASGLVHSGARAAFF
v_call: TRBV12-5
j_call: TRBJ1-1
d_call: .
clone_size: .

cdr3_nt: TGCGCCAGCAGCCCGACGGGGGACTCTGGAAACACCATATATTTT
cdr3_aa: CASSPTGDSGNTIYF
v_call: TRBV5-1
j_call: TRBJ1-3
d_call: .
clone_size: .

cdr3_nt: TGTGCCAGCAGCGTAGGTCTAGGGGGAGGCGAGACCCAGTACTTC
cdr3_aa: CASSVGLGGGETQYF
v_call: TRBV9
j_call: TRBJ2-5
d_call: .
clone_size: .

cdr3_nt: TGTGCCACCAGTGACAGTTACACCACTGAAGCTTTCTTT
cdr3_aa: CATSDSYTTEAFF
v_call: TRBV24-1
j_call: TRBJ1-1
d_call: .
clone_size: .

cdr3_nt: TGTGCCAGCCTCCGCGGGTACACCGGGGAGCTGTTTTTT
cdr3_aa: CASLRGYTGELFF
v_call: TRBV6-5
j_call: TRBJ2-2
d_call: .
clone_size: .

cdr3_nt: TGTGCCAGCAGGAGGGGGGGGCTAGCCGTAATCAATGAGCAGTTCTTC
cdr3_aa: CASRRGGLAVINEQFF
v_call: TRBV2
j_call: TRBJ2-1
d_call: .
clone_size: once

cdr3_nt: TGTGCCTGGAGTGACAGGGTGGATTCACCCCTCCACTTT
cdr3_aa: CAWSDRVDSPLHF
v_call: TRBV30
j_call: TRBJ1-6
d_call: .
clone_size: once

cdr3_nt: TGTGCCAGTAGTACGCCCCGGACTAGCTCCGGGGAGCTGTTTTTT
cdr3_aa: CASSTPRTSSGELFF
v_call: TRBV19
j_call: TRBJ2-2
d_call: TRBD2
clone_size: .

cdr3_nt: TGTGCCAGCAGCAAACCTCCGGGACTAGCGGGAAGGGTAGAGCAGTTCTTC
cdr3_aa: CASSKPPGLAGRVEQFF
v_call: TRBV28
j_call: TRBJ2-1
d_call: TRBD2
clone_size: .